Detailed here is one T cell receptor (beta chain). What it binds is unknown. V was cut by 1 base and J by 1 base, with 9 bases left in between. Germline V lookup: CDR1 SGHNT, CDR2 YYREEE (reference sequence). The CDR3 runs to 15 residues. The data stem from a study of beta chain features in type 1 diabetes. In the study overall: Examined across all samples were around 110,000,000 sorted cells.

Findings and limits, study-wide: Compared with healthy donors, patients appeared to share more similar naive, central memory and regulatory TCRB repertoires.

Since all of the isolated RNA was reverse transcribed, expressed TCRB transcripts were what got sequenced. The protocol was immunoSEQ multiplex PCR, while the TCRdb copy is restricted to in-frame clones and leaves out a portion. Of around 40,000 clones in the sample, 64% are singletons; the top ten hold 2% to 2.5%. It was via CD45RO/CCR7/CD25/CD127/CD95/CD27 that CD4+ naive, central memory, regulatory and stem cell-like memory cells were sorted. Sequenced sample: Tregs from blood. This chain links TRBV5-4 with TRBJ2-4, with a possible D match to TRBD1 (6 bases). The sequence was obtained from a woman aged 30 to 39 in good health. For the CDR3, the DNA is TGTGCCAGCAGCTTGAGGCAGGGGGCCAAAAACATTCAGTACTTC. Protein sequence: CASSLRQGAKNIQYF.